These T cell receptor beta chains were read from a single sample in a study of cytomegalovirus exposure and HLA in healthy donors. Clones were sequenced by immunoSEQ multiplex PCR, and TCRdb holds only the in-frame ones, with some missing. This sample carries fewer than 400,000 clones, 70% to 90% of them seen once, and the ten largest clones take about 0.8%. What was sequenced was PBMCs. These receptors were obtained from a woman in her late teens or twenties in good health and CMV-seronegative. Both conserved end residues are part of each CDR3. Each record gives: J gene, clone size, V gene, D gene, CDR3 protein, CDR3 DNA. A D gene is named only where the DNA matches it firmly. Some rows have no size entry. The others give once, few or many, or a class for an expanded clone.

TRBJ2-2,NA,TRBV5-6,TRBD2,CASSLAGGTGELFF,TGTGCCAGCAGCTTGGCCGGGGGGACCGGGGAGCTGTTTTTT
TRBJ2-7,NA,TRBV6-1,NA,CASSFIGSSYEQYF,TGTGCCAGCAGCTTCATAGGGAGCTCCTACGAGCAGTACTTC
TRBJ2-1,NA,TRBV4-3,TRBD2,CASSQGSSSGSYNEQFF,TGCGCCAGCAGCCAAGGCTCCTCTAGCGGGAGCTACAATGAGCAGTTCTTC
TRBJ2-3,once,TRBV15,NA,CATSRDLPKTRVDTQYF,TGTGCCACCAGCAGAGACCTCCCTAAGACCCGGGTTGATACGCAGTATTTT
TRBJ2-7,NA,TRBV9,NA,CASSGRQGGSYEQYF,TGTGCCAGCAGCGGTAGGCAGGGGGGCTCCTACGAGCAGTACTTC
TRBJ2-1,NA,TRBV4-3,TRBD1,CASSQDRDRGWEQFF,TGCGCCAGCAGCCAGGACCGGGACAGGGGCTGGGAGCAGTTCTTC
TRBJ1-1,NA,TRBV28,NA,CASGGAGTEAFF,TGTGCCAGCGGTGGGGCGGGGACTGAAGCTTTCTTT
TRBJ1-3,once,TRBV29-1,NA,CSAGNTIYF,TGCAGCGCAGGAAACACCATATATTTT
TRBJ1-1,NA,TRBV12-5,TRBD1,CASGLEQGTEAFF,TGTGCTAGTGGTTTGGAACAGGGGACTGAAGCTTTCTTT
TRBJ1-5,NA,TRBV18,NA,CASSSRSAIQGDSNQPQHF,TGTGCCAGCTCATCACGATCCGCCATACAGGGAGATAGCAATCAGCCCCAGCATTTT
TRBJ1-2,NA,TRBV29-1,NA,CSVGDEGGLLGGYTF,TGCAGCGTTGGGGATGAGGGGGGGCTGCTGGGAGGCTACACCTTC
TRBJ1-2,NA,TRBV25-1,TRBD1,CASSGGTGASGHGYTF,TGTGCCAGCAGTGGGGGTACAGGGGCCAGTGGGCATGGCTACACCTTC
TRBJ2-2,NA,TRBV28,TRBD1,CASSSGQGDSGELFF,TGTGCCAGCAGTTCGGGACAGGGGGATTCCGGGGAGCTGTTTTTT
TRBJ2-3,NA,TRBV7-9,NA,CASSLAGVDTQYF,TGTGCCAGCAGCTTAGCGGGAGTGGATACGCAGTATTTT
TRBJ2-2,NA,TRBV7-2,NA,CASSLASTSPGELFF,TGTGCCAGCAGCTTAGCTAGTACTAGCCCCGGGGAGCTGTTTTTT
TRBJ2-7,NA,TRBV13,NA,CASSYAVREQYF,TGTGCCAGCAGCTATGCGGTCCGCGAGCAGTACTTC
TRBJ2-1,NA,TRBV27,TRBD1,CASSWAGGGRGNEQFF,TGTGCCAGCAGTTGGGCAGGGGGCGGAAGGGGCAATGAGCAGTTCTTC
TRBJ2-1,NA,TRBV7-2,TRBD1,CASSPRDRGRDEQFF,TGTGCCAGCAGCCCCCGGGACAGGGGGCGCGATGAGCAGTTCTTC
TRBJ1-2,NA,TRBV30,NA,CACTQGSYGYTF,TGTGCCTGTACTCAGGGGTCCTATGGCTACACCTTC
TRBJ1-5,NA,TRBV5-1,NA,CASSRGANQPQHF,TGCGCCAGCAGCCGGGGGGCTAATCAGCCCCAGCATTTT
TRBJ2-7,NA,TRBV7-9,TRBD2,CASSLLLAEEPYEQYF,TGTGCCAGCAGCTTACTCCTAGCGGAGGAACCCTACGAGCAGTACTTC
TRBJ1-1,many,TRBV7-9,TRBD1,CASSPRTGRDTEAFF,TGTGCCAGCAGCCCCCGGACAGGGCGGGACACTGAAGCTTTCTTT
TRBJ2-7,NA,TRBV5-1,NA,CASSLQGAYEQYF,TGCGCCAGCAGCTTACAGGGAGCCTACGAGCAGTACTTC
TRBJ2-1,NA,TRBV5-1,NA,CASSLGPVSSYNEQFF,TGCGCCAGCAGCTTGGGGCCCGTAAGCTCCTACAATGAGCAGTTCTTC
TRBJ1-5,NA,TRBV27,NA,CASSLSQGGPQHF,TGTGCCAGCAGTTTATCGCAGGGTGGGCCCCAGCATTTT
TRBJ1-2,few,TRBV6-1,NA,CASSVALSGYTF,TGTGCCAGCAGTGTAGCTCTCAGTGGCTACACCTTC
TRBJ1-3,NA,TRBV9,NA,CASSVGHATGNTIYF,TGTGCCAGCAGCGTCGGACATGCTACTGGAAACACCATATATTTT
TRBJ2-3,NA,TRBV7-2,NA,CASSLEGQTTDTQYF,TGTGCCAGCAGCTTAGAGGGACAAACCACAGATACGCAGTATTTT
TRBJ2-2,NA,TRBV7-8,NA,CASSFAGSANTGELFF,TGTGCCAGCAGCTTCGCCGGGAGCGCGAACACCGGGGAGCTGTTTTTT
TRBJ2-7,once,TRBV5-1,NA,CASSFWRSHYEQYF,TGCGCCAGCAGCTTTTGGCGGAGCCACTACGAGCAGTACTTC
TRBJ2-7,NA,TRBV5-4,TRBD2,CASSLAGTSGAYEQYF,TGTGCCAGCAGCTTGGCCGGGACTAGCGGAGCATACGAGCAGTACTTC
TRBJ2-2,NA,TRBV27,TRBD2,CASSGTSGRVIGTGELFF,TGTGCCAGCTCAGGGACTAGCGGGAGGGTAATCGGCACCGGGGAGCTGTTTTTT
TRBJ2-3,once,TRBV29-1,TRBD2,CSVSGLASTDTQYF,TGCAGCGTTTCGGGACTAGCGAGCACAGATACGCAGTATTTT
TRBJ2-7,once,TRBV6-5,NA,CASSRQGSSYEQYF,TGTGCCAGCAGTCGTCAGGGAAGCTCCTACGAGCAGTACTTC
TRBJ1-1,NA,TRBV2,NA,CASRRGLLNTEAFF,TGTGCCAGCAGGAGGGGACTGTTGAACACTGAAGCTTTCTTT
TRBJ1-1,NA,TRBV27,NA,CASSSTVNTEAFF,TGTGCCAGCAGTTCAACAGTGAACACTGAAGCTTTCTTT
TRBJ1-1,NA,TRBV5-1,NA,CASSLGGGVQPEAFF,TGCGCCAGCAGCTTGGGGGGCGGGGTCCAACCTGAAGCTTTCTTT
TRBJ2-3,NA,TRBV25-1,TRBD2,CASSGSGRLTDTQYF,TGTGCCAGCAGTGGTAGCGGGCGTCTTACAGATACGCAGTATTTT
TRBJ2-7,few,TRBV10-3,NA,CAISDQLEAVYEQYF,TGTGCCATCAGTGATCAACTAGAGGCGGTCTACGAGCAGTACTTC
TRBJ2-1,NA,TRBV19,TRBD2,CASSSSASGYNEQFF,TGTGCCAGTAGTAGTTCGGCTAGCGGATACAATGAGCAGTTCTTC
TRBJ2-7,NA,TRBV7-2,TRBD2,CASSLGGTSGGGEQYF,TGTGCCAGCAGCTTAGGTGGGACTAGCGGAGGGGGAGAGCAGTACTTC
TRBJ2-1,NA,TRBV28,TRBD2,CASSLPPGLLRNEQFF,TGTGCCAGCAGTTTACCGCCGGGACTACTCCGCAATGAGCAGTTCTTC
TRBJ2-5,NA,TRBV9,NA,CASSRISGETQYF,TGTGCCAGCAGCCGTATCTCGGGAGAGACCCAGTACTTC
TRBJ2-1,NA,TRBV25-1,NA,CASSEYGSLSQFF,TGTGCCAGCAGTGAATACGGGTCCCTCTCCCAGTTCTTC
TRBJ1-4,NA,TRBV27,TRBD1,CASSFFDGQDEKLFF,TGTGCCAGCAGTTTCTTCGACGGACAGGATGAAAAACTGTTTTTT
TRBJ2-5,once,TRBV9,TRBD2,CASSVGAGGPGETQYF,TGTGCCAGCAGCGTAGGAGCGGGAGGGCCGGGGGAGACCCAGTACTTC
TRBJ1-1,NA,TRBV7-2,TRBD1,CASREGTGGQGTEAFF,TGTGCCAGCAGGGAGGGGACAGGGGGTCAGGGCACTGAAGCTTTCTTT
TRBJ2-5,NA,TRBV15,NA,CATSRDPQETQYF,TGTGCCACCAGCAGAGACCCTCAAGAGACCCAGTACTTC
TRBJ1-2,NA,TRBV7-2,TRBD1,CASSFDRVDGYTF,TGTGCCAGCAGCTTCGACAGGGTGGATGGCTACACCTTC
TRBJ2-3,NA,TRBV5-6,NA,CASSPTSSATDTQYF,TGTGCCAGCAGCCCAACTAGCAGCGCCACAGATACGCAGTATTTT
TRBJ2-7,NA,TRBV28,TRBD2,CASSSRGQREGEQYF,TGTGCCAGCAGTTCCAGGGGCCAGCGGGAGGGTGAGCAGTACTTC
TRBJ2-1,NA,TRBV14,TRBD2,CASSQETLAGVDLQDNEQFF,TGTGCCAGCAGCCAAGAAACACTAGCGGGAGTGGACCTACAGGACAATGAGCAGTTCTTC
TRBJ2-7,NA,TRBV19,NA,CASSMAGRGYEQYF,TGTGCCAGTAGTATGGCGGGCAGGGGCTACGAGCAGTACTTC
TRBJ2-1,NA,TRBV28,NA,CASSPTRVYNEQFF,TGTGCCAGCAGCCCAACCAGGGTCTACAATGAGCAGTTCTTC
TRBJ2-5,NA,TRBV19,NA,CANSTQGGPETQYF,TGTGCCAATAGTACCCAGGGGGGACCAGAGACCCAGTACTTC
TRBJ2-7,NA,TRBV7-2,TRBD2,CASSYRTGTNYEQYF,TGTGCCAGCAGCTATAGGACCGGGACTAACTACGAGCAGTACTTC
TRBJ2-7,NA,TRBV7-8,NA,CASSLEGITYEQYF,TGTGCCAGCAGCTTAGAGGGGATAACCTACGAGCAGTACTTC
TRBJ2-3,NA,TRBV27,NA,CASSRGFDVSDTQYF,TGTGCCAGCAGCCGCGGGTTCGATGTTTCAGATACGCAGTATTTT
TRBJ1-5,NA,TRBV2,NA,CASSEGARGYGNQPQHF,TGTGCCAGCAGTGAAGGGGCCAGGGGATACGGCAATCAGCCCCAGCATTTT
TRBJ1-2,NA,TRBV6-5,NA,CASSHGRGDGYTF,TGTGCCAGCAGTCACGGACGGGGGGATGGCTACACCTTC